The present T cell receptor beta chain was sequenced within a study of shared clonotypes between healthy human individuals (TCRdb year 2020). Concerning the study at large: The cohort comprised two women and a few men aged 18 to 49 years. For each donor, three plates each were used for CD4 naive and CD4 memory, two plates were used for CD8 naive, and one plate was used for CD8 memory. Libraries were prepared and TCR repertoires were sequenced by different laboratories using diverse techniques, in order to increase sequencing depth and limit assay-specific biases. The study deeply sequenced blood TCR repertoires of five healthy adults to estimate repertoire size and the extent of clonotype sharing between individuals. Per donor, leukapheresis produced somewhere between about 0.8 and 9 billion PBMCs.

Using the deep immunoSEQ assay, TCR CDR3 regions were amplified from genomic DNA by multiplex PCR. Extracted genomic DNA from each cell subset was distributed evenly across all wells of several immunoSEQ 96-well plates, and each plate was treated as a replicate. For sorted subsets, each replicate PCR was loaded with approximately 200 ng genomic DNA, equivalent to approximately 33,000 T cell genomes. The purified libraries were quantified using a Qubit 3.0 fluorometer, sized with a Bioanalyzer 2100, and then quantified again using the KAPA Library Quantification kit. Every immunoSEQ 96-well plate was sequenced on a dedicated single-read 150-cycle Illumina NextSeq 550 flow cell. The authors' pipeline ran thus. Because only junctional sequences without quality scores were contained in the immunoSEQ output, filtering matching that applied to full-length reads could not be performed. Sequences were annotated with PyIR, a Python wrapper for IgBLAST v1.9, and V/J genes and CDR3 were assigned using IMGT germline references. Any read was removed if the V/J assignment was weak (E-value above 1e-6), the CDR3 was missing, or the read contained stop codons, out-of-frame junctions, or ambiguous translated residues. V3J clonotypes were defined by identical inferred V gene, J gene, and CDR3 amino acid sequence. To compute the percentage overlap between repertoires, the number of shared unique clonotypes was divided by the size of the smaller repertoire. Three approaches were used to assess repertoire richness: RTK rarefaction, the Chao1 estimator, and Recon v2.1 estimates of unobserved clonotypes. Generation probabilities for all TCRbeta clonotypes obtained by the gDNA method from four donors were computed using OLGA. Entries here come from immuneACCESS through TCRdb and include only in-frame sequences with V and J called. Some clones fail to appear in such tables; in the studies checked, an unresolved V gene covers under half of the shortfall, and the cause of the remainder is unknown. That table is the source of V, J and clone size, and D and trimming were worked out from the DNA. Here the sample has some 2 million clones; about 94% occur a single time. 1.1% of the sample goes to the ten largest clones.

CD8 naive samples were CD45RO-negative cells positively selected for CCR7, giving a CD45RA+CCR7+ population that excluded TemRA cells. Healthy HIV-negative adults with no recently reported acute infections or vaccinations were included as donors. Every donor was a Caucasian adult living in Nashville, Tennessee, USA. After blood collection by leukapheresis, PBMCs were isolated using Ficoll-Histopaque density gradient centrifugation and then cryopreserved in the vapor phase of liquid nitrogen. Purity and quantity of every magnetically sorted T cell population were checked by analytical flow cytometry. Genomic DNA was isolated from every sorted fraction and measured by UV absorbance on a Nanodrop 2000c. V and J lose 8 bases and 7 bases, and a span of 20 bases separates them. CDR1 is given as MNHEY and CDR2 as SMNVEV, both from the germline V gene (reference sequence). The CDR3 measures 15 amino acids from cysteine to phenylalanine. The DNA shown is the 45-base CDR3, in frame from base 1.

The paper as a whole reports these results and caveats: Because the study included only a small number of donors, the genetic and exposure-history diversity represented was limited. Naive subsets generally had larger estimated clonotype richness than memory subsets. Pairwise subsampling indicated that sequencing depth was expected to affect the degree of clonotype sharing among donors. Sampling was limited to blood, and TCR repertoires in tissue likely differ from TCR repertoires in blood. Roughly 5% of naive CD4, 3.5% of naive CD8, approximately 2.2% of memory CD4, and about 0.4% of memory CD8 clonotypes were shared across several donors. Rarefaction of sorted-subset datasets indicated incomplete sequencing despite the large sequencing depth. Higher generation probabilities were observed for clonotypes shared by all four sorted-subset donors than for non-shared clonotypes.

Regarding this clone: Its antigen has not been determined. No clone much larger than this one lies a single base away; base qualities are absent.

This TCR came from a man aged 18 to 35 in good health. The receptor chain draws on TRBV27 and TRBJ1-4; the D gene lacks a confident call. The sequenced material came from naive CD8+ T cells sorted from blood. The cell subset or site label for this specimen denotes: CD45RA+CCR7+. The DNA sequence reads TGTGCCAGCCGCGAGATAGTGAGTTCAGGTGAAAAACTGTTTTTT. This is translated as CASREIVSSGEKLFF.